A selection of T cell receptor beta chains follows, all from one sample in a study of blood T cells in healthy people across ages. Each CDR3 protein gets one entry after TCRdb re-called the 5' RACE reads with MiXCR. The table shows 1.8 million or so distinct CDR3 sequences, with about two fifths occurring only once. Sequencing was done on a sample of blood. These receptor sequences come from a human donor in good health. Each CDR3 is given with its conserved first and last residue. The D gene is left open where the match is weak. Not every row has a clone size; where given, it reads once, few, many or a size class.

CDR3 DNA: TGTGCCAGCAGCTCACCGGGGGGCGGGGGGGCGGAGACCCAGTACTTC
CDR3 protein: CASSSPGGGGAETQYF
clone size: few
V gene: TRBV7-2
J gene: TRBJ2-5
D gene: TRBD2

CDR3 DNA: TGTGCCATCAGTGAGTCAGCGGGGGCGTACAATGAGCAGTTCTTC
CDR3 protein: CAISESAGAYNEQFF
clone size: .
V gene: TRBV10-3
J gene: TRBJ2-1
D gene: TRBD2

CDR3 DNA: TGTGCCATCAGGTGGACAGTGAACACTGAAGCTTTCTTT
CDR3 protein: CAIRWTVNTEAFF
clone size: few
V gene: TRBV10-3
J gene: TRBJ1-1
D gene: .

CDR3 DNA: TGCAGCGCCGGGCCCTCCTGCAATGAGCAGTTCTTC
CDR3 protein: CSAGPSCNEQFF
clone size: .
V gene: TRBV29-1
J gene: TRBJ2-1
D gene: .

CDR3 DNA: TGTGCCAGCAGCCGATCCCCTGGTAGCGGGGGGGCCCATGAGCAGTTCTTC
CDR3 protein: CASSRSPGSGGAHEQFF
clone size: .
V gene: TRBV7-2
J gene: TRBJ2-1
D gene: TRBD2

CDR3 DNA: TGTGCCAGCAGTAAAGGGGGGGGGACTTTAACCTACGAGCAGTACTTC
CDR3 protein: CASSKGGGTLTYEQYF
clone size: .
V gene: TRBV6-1
J gene: TRBJ2-7
D gene: .

CDR3 DNA: TGTGCCAGCAGCTTAGATTTGGGGACAGCTAAATACGAGCAGTACTTC
CDR3 protein: CASSLDLGTAKYEQYF
clone size: .
V gene: TRBV7-9
J gene: TRBJ2-7
D gene: TRBD1

CDR3 DNA: TGCGCCAGCAGCCAAGAGTACAGGGGCTACGAGCAGTACTTC
CDR3 protein: CASSQEYRGYEQYF
clone size: .
V gene: TRBV4-3
J gene: TRBJ2-7
D gene: TRBD1

CDR3 DNA: TGTGCCTGGAGTCTGACAGGGGATGATGGCTACACCTTC
CDR3 protein: CAWSLTGDDGYTF
clone size: .
V gene: TRBV30
J gene: TRBJ1-2
D gene: TRBD1

CDR3 DNA: TGTGCCAGCAGTTACTCGGGGGCGTTTGAAGCTTTCTTT
CDR3 protein: CASSYSGAFEAFF
clone size: .
V gene: TRBV6-2/TRBV6-3
J gene: TRBJ1-1
D gene: .

CDR3 DNA: TGTGCCAGCAGCTTAGGAGCCGGGACAGGCATCCAGCAGTACTTC
CDR3 protein: CASSLGAGTGIQQYF
clone size: few
V gene: TRBV7-9
J gene: TRBJ2-5
D gene: TRBD1

CDR3 DNA: TGCGCCAGCAGCTTGACTAGGGACCTAGCGGGCAATCAGCCCCAGCATTTT
CDR3 protein: CASSLTRDLAGNQPQHF
clone size: few
V gene: TRBV5-1
J gene: TRBJ1-5
D gene: .

CDR3 DNA: TGCGCCAGCAGCCAAGTATGGGACAGGGTTCGGGAGACCCAGTACTTC
CDR3 protein: CASSQVWDRVRETQYF
clone size: once
V gene: TRBV4-3
J gene: TRBJ2-5
D gene: TRBD1

CDR3 DNA: TGCAGTGTTCCGGGACAGTCTAGCAATCAGCCCCAGCATTTT
CDR3 protein: CSVPGQSSNQPQHF
clone size: few
V gene: TRBV20-1
J gene: TRBJ1-5
D gene: TRBD1

CDR3 DNA: TGTGCCAGCAGATATCAGGGGAGTAATTCACCCCTCCACTTT
CDR3 protein: CASRYQGSNSPLHF
clone size: few
V gene: TRBV27
J gene: TRBJ1-6
D gene: .

CDR3 DNA: TGTGCCAGCAGCCAGGGACAGGGGGAAGAGACCCAGTACTTC
CDR3 protein: CASSQGQGEETQYF
clone size: many
V gene: TRBV4-2
J gene: TRBJ2-5
D gene: TRBD1

CDR3 DNA: TGCGCCAGCACTTCGGGGAGACGACTCCAAGAGACCCAGTACTTC
CDR3 protein: CASTSGRRLQETQYF
clone size: .
V gene: TRBV5-1
J gene: TRBJ2-5
D gene: .

CDR3 DNA: TGCAGTGCTTTCCGGACAGATTACAATGAGCAGTTCTTC
CDR3 protein: CSAFRTDYNEQFF
clone size: once
V gene: TRBV20-1
J gene: TRBJ2-1
D gene: .

CDR3 DNA: TGTGCCTTCCAAGTGGACGGCACAGATACGCAGTATTTT
CDR3 protein: CAFQVDGTDTQYF
clone size: few
V gene: TRBV30
J gene: TRBJ2-3
D gene: .

CDR3 DNA: TGTGCCAGCAGGATAGGGTTGCCCAATGAGCAGTTCTTC
CDR3 protein: CASRIGLPNEQFF
clone size: once
V gene: TRBV7-9
J gene: TRBJ2-1
D gene: .

CDR3 DNA: TGCGCCAGCAGCCAAAGGCAGAACAGCTCCTACGAGCAGTACTTC
CDR3 protein: CASSQRQNSSYEQYF
clone size: few
V gene: TRBV4-3
J gene: TRBJ2-7
D gene: .

CDR3 DNA: TGTGCCAGCAGAGCGCAGGGGGGGGAGACAGATACGCAGTATTTT
CDR3 protein: CASRAQGGETDTQYF
clone size: .
V gene: TRBV6-6
J gene: TRBJ2-3
D gene: .

CDR3 DNA: TGCGCCAGCAGCCTCAGACAGAGGGCGAACAATTATGGCTACACCTTC
CDR3 protein: CASSLRQRANNYGYTF
clone size: .
V gene: TRBV4-3
J gene: TRBJ1-2
D gene: .

CDR3 DNA: TGTGCCAGCAGCCGGAGCGGAGACCAAGAGACCCAGTACTTC
CDR3 protein: CASSRSGDQETQYF
clone size: .
V gene: TRBV11-3
J gene: TRBJ2-5
D gene: .

CDR3 DNA: TGCAGTGCTCAACCAGGTACCAATCAGCCCCAGCATTTT
CDR3 protein: CSAQPGTNQPQHF
clone size: .
V gene: TRBV20-1
J gene: TRBJ1-5
D gene: .

CDR3 DNA: TGCAGTACTAGGGGACAGTACGAGCAGTACTTC
CDR3 protein: CSTRGQYEQYF
clone size: .
V gene: TRBV20-1
J gene: TRBJ2-7
D gene: TRBD1

CDR3 DNA: TGCGCCAGCAGCCAAGAGGCGGGGAGGTACGAGCAGTACTTC
CDR3 protein: CASSQEAGRYEQYF
clone size: .
V gene: TRBV4-1
J gene: TRBJ2-7
D gene: .

CDR3 DNA: TGTGCCAGCAGTCCCGGGACAGGCCTCGAGAGGCAGTACTTC
CDR3 protein: CASSPGTGLERQYF
clone size: few
V gene: TRBV4-2
J gene: TRBJ2-4
D gene: TRBD1

CDR3 DNA: TGTGCCAGCAGTACGGACCCAGGGGGGGAGACCCAGTACTTC
CDR3 protein: CASSTDPGGETQYF
clone size: few
V gene: TRBV6-5
J gene: TRBJ2-5
D gene: .

CDR3 DNA: TGCGCCAGCAGCTTGGGGTCAGGGGAAGATCAGCCCCAGCATTTT
CDR3 protein: CASSLGSGEDQPQHF
clone size: few
V gene: TRBV5-1
J gene: TRBJ1-5
D gene: .

CDR3 DNA: TGTGCCAGCAGCACCTATACGAACACTGAAGCTTTCTTT
CDR3 protein: CASSTYTNTEAFF
clone size: .
V gene: TRBV7-2
J gene: TRBJ1-1
D gene: .

CDR3 DNA: TGCAGTGCTAGGGAGGACGGACGGACGTACCAAGAGACCCAGTACTTC
CDR3 protein: CSAREDGRTYQETQYF
clone size: .
V gene: TRBV20-1
J gene: TRBJ2-5
D gene: .

CDR3 DNA: TGCAGTGCTAGAGAAGGACAGGGGGTTGAAAAACTGTTTTTT
CDR3 protein: CSAREGQGVEKLFF
clone size: .
V gene: TRBV20-1
J gene: TRBJ1-4
D gene: TRBD1

CDR3 DNA: TGCAGCGTTTCCGGGACAGGGGAAGAAAAACTGTTTTTT
CDR3 protein: CSVSGTGEEKLFF
clone size: few
V gene: TRBV29-1
J gene: TRBJ1-4
D gene: TRBD1

CDR3 DNA: TGCAGTGCTAGAAATTCTGGGCCTAGCACAGATACGCAGTATTTT
CDR3 protein: CSARNSGPSTDTQYF
clone size: few
V gene: TRBV20-1
J gene: TRBJ2-3
D gene: .

CDR3 DNA: TGTGCCAGCAGTTTAAGCACAGGCGGCTACAATGAGCAGTTCTTC
CDR3 protein: CASSLSTGGYNEQFF
clone size: many
V gene: TRBV12-3/TRBV12-4
J gene: TRBJ2-1
D gene: .

CDR3 DNA: TGCGCCAGCAGCCAAGATACAGGGAACTATGGCTACACCTTC
CDR3 protein: CASSQDTGNYGYTF
clone size: many
V gene: TRBV4-3
J gene: TRBJ1-2
D gene: .

CDR3 DNA: TGTGCCAGCAGCTTGGGGGACTCTAGGGAGCAGTACTTC
CDR3 protein: CASSLGDSREQYF
clone size: .
V gene: TRBV7-2
J gene: TRBJ2-7
D gene: .

CDR3 DNA: TGTGCCAGCAGCTCCAGGGGGCAGTACGAGCAGTACTTC
CDR3 protein: CASSSRGQYEQYF
clone size: many
V gene: TRBV7-2
J gene: TRBJ2-7
D gene: TRBD1